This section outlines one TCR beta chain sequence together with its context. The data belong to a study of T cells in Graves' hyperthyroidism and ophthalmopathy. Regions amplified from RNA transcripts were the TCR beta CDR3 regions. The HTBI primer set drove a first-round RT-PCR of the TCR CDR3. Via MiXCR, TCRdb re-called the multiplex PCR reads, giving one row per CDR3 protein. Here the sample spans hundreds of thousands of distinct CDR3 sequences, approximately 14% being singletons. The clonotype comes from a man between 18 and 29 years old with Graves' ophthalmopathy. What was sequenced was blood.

CDR3 region: CAIKGGLAGELFF. DNA of the CDR3: TGTGCCATCAAAGGGGGATTGGCCGGGGAGCTGTTTTTT. This rearrangement joins TRBV10-3 to TRBJ2-2; D possibly corresponds to TRBD1 (6 bases). The CDR3 sequence is 13 residues long. CDR1 and CDR2 (germline): ENHRY, SYGVKD. V lost 7 bases and J lost 6, with 12 bases in between.